This is a list of T cell receptor beta chains from one sample in a study of T-cell reconstitution after alpha-beta-depleted transplantation in children. TCRdb independently ran MiXCR on the PCR reads; one entry per CDR3 protein. The sample carries more than 400,000 distinct CDR3 sequences, approximately 10% recorded once. Sequences were derived from PBMCs, mostly from graft donor cells, sampled 180 days after TCRalphabeta/CD19-depleted stem cell transplant. These receptors all stem from a female patient aged 2-9 years who had a stem cell transplant for aplastic anemia, so the T cells may come from the graft donor. Both conserved end residues are part of each CDR3. A D gene is named only where the DNA matches it firmly. Part of the rows lack a size; the others show once, few, many or a class for expanded clones.

j_call | v_call | d_call | clone_size | cdr3_aa | cdr3_nt
TRBJ2-1 | TRBV20-1 | NA | many | CSASGGGGISYNEQFF | TGCAGTGCTTCAGGGGGCGGGGGGATCTCCTACAATGAGCAGTTCTTC
TRBJ1-2 | TRBV18 | NA | NA | CAGNRGSGGYTF | TGTGCCGGAAACCGGGGCAGTGGAGGCTACACCTTC
TRBJ2-7 | TRBV28 | NA | NA | CASSLEFYKSYEQYF | TGTGCCAGCAGTTTAGAGTTCTACAAGTCCTACGAGCAGTACTTC
TRBJ2-5 | TRBV5-1 | TRBD1 | NA | CASSGTPPQGARKTQYF | TGCGCCAGCAGCGGGACCCCACCGCAGGGGGCGCGGAAGACCCAGTACTTC
TRBJ2-1 | TRBV7-9 | NA | NA | CASSYDWTYNEQFF | TGTGCCAGCAGCTACGACTGGACTTACAATGAGCAGTTCTTC
TRBJ2-7 | TRBV29-1 | TRBD2 | NA | CSVSSGGSYEQYF | TGCAGCGTTTCTAGCGGGGGATCCTACGAGCAGTACTTC
TRBJ1-3 | TRBV9 | NA | NA | CASSAGGGALGNTIYF | TGTGCCAGCAGCGCCGGGGGGGGGGCGCTTGGAAACACCATATATTTT
TRBJ1-1 | TRBV7-8 | NA | many | CASSILRDTEAFF | TGTGCCAGCAGCATACTTCGAGACACTGAAGCTTTCTTT
TRBJ2-4 | TRBV7-9 | NA | NA | CASSGGTLAKNIQYF | TGTGCCAGCAGTGGAGGGACCCTAGCCAAAAACATTCAGTACTTC
TRBJ2-1 | TRBV7-2 | TRBD1 | few | CASSTTGGWMNEQFF | TGTGCCAGCAGCACTACAGGGGGTTGGATGAATGAGCAGTTCTTC
TRBJ2-3 | TRBV7-9 | TRBD1 | NA | CASSHRDRITDTQYF | TGTGCCAGCAGCCATCGGGACAGGATCACAGATACGCAGTATTTT
TRBJ1-5 | TRBV4-1 | NA | NA | CASSLVIHQPQHF | TGCGCCAGCAGCCTTGTAATCCATCAGCCCCAGCATTTT
TRBJ2-7 | TRBV28 | TRBD2 | few | CASSPLMRGVSYEQYF | TGTGCCAGCAGTCCCCTCATGCGGGGGGTGTCCTACGAGCAGTACTTC
TRBJ2-2 | TRBV11-2 | TRBD2 | few | CASSLVALAAAGELFF | TGTGCCAGCAGCTTAGTGGCCCTAGCGGCCGCCGGGGAGCTGTTTTTT
TRBJ2-3 | TRBV24-1 | NA | few | CATSAGGVGSGDTQYF | TGTGCCACCAGTGCTGGAGGCGTGGGGTCTGGAGATACGCAGTATTTT
TRBJ2-1 | TRBV7-9 | NA | few | CASSLTGAGANEQFF | TGTGCCAGCAGCCTAACGGGGGCGGGGGCAAATGAGCAGTTCTTC
TRBJ2-1 | TRBV4-2 | TRBD1 | NA | CASSQEVTGVGLDEQFF | TGTGCCAGCAGCCAGGAAGTGACAGGGGTTGGGTTGGATGAGCAGTTCTTC
TRBJ1-5 | TRBV28 | NA | NA | CASRSAPPQHF | TGTGCCAGCAGGTCGGCCCCGCCCCAGCATTTT
TRBJ2-1 | TRBV18 | NA | NA | CASSPDMYNEQFF | TGTGCCAGCTCACCCGATATGTACAATGAGCAGTTCTTC
TRBJ2-5 | TRBV20-1 | NA | NA | CSANYREVETQYF | TGCAGTGCTAACTACAGGGAGGTAGAGACCCAGTACTTC
TRBJ2-1 | TRBV5-5 | TRBD1 | many | CASSFLRDRVNNEQFF | TGTGCCAGCAGCTTTCTCCGGGACAGGGTCAACAATGAGCAGTTCTTC
TRBJ2-1 | TRBV28 | NA | NA | CASSLRPFGEQFF | TGTGCCAGCAGTTTACGCCCATTCGGTGAGCAGTTCTTC
TRBJ2-1 | TRBV5-1 | TRBD2 | few | CASSLGLAGGGLILNEQFF | TGCGCCAGCAGCTTGGGACTAGCGGGGGGAGGACTAATCTTGAATGAGCAGTTCTTC
TRBJ2-7 | TRBV28 | NA | few | CASSLGDKQYF | TGTGCCAGCAGTTTAGGCGATAAGCAGTACTTC
TRBJ1-2 | TRBV7-9 | NA | few | CASSLRSAPEGYTF | TGTGCCAGCAGCTTAAGGTCTGCACCGGAGGGCTACACCTTC
TRBJ1-2 | TRBV4-3 | TRBD1 | few | CASSPRTGEIYGYTF | TGCGCCAGCAGTCCCCGGACAGGGGAGATCTATGGCTACACCTTC
TRBJ1-4 | TRBV9 | NA | few | CASSVEGNPKREKLFF | TGTGCCAGCAGCGTAGAAGGCAACCCGAAGCGGGAAAAACTGTTTTTT
TRBJ2-1 | TRBV3-1 | NA | NA | CASSRYPLGQPNEQFF | TGTGCCAGCAGCCGATACCCCCTGGGGCAGCCGAATGAGCAGTTCTTC
TRBJ2-7 | TRBV28 | NA | NA | CASSSRDYRIFYEQYF | TGTGCCAGCAGTTCCCGCGACTACCGAATTTTTTACGAGCAGTACTTC
TRBJ2-1 | TRBV18 | TRBD2 | few | CASSPFGGRAGNEQFF | TGTGCCAGCTCACCATTTGGCGGGAGGGCTGGTAATGAGCAGTTCTTC
TRBJ2-3 | TRBV28 | NA | NA | CASSFGPARWPRRIDTQYF | TGTGCCAGCAGTTTTGGCCCGGCAAGATGGCCTCGGCGAATAGATACGCAGTATTTT
TRBJ2-1 | TRBV19 | TRBD2 | NA | CASSQTVLAGRSSYNEQFF | TGTGCCAGTAGTCAGACGGTGCTAGCGGGGAGGAGCTCCTACAATGAGCAGTTCTTC
TRBJ2-1 | TRBV5-1 | TRBD2 | many | CASSLGTSGNNEQFF | TGCGCCAGCAGCTTGGGAACTAGCGGGAACAATGAGCAGTTCTTC
TRBJ1-2 | TRBV12-3/TRBV12-4 | NA | NA | CASSPLPADRAYGYTF | TGTGCCAGCAGTCCCTTGCCGGCGGACAGAGCCTATGGCTACACCTTC
TRBJ2-6 | TRBV28 | TRBD1 | NA | CASRRGLESSGANVLTF | TGTGCCAGCAGGAGGGGGCTGGAAAGCTCTGGGGCCAACGTCCTGACTTTC
TRBJ2-5 | TRBV4-3 | NA | few | CASSQERGQETQYF | TGCGCCAGCAGCCAAGAGCGGGGCCAAGAGACCCAGTACTTC
TRBJ2-3 | TRBV7-8 | TRBD1 | NA | CASSGRTGFFTDTQYF | TGTGCCAGCAGCGGACGGACAGGGTTTTTCACAGATACGCAGTATTTT
TRBJ1-2 | TRBV29-1 | TRBD1 | NA | CSVEYRTGPYGYTF | TGCAGCGTTGAGTACCGGACAGGGCCTTATGGCTACACCTTC
TRBJ2-1 | TRBV6-2/TRBV6-3 | TRBD1 | few | CASSITGATATGSNEQFF | TGTGCCAGCAGTATCACAGGGGCGACCGCAACTGGAAGCAATGAGCAGTTCTTC
TRBJ2-1 | TRBV6-2/TRBV6-3 | TRBD2 | few | CASSKRLAGEFGNEQFF | TGTGCCAGCAGTAAAAGACTAGCGGGAGAATTCGGCAATGAGCAGTTCTTC
TRBJ2-2 | TRBV14 | NA | few | CASSPRAGNTGELFF | TGTGCCAGCAGCCCTCGGGCCGGGAACACCGGGGAGCTGTTTTTT
TRBJ2-2 | TRBV12-3/TRBV12-4 | TRBD1 | many | CASSTTGGNTGELFF | TGTGCCAGCAGTACGACAGGGGGGAACACCGGGGAGCTGTTTTTT
TRBJ2-2 | TRBV7-6 | TRBD2 | many | CASSSGRNGELFF | TGTGCCAGCTCTAGCGGGAGAAACGGGGAGCTGTTTTTT
TRBJ2-1 | TRBV7-2 | NA | many | CASSSLPDLFYNEQFF | TGTGCCAGCAGCTCCCTACCGGACCTCTTCTACAATGAGCAGTTCTTC
TRBJ2-1 | TRBV18 | NA | few | CASSPPLALVDEQFF | TGTGCCAGCTCACCACCACTCGCATTAGTGGATGAGCAGTTCTTC
TRBJ1-1 | TRBV27 | NA | NA | CASSLSRVNTEAFF | TGTGCCAGCAGTTTATCGAGGGTGAACACTGAAGCTTTCTTT
TRBJ2-5 | TRBV7-9 | NA | few | CASSLDDQETQYF | TGTGCCAGCAGCTTAGATGACCAAGAGACCCAGTACTTC
TRBJ2-3 | TRBV28 | TRBD2 | NA | CASSLPYDPLAGGPASTDTQYF | TGTGCCAGCAGTTTACCCTATGACCCCCTAGCGGGAGGCCCAGCTAGCACAGATACGCAGTATTTT
TRBJ2-1 | TRBV12-3/TRBV12-4 | NA | few | CASSLLASEAEQFF | TGTGCCAGCAGTTTACTAGCTAGCGAGGCTGAGCAGTTCTTC